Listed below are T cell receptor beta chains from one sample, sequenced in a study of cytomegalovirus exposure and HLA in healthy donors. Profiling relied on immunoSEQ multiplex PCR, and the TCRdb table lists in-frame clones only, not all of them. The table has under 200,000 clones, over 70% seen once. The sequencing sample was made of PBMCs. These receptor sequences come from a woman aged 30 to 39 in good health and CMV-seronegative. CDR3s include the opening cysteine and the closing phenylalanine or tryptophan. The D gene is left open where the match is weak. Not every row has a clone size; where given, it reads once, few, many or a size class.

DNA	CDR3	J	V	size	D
TGTGCCAGCAGTGGGACAGGGATTCAGCCCCAGCATTTT	CASSGTGIQPQHF	TRBJ1-5	TRBV6-1	.	TRBD1
TGCGCCAGCAGCAGGGATGAAGGTTACGAGCAGTACTTC	CASSRDEGYEQYF	TRBJ2-7	TRBV10-2	.	.
TGTGCCAGCAGCCCCCCAACTGGTGGCTACACCTTC	CASSPPTGGYTF	TRBJ1-2	TRBV6-5	.	.
TGTGCCAGCAGCTTTAGGGGTGGCACAGATACGCAGTATTTT	CASSFRGGTDTQYF	TRBJ2-3	TRBV5-4	.	.
TGCAGCGTTGCCAGAGGGGGTAATGAAAAACTGTTTTTT	CSVARGGNEKLFF	TRBJ1-4	TRBV29-1	few	.
TGTGCCAGCAGCTCCTCTAGCTTCCACAATGAGCAGTTCTTC	CASSSSSFHNEQFF	TRBJ2-1	TRBV7-3	.	.
TGTGCCAGCAGCGCCCTCATAGGGGGACAGGATGGCTACACCTTC	CASSALIGGQDGYTF	TRBJ1-2	TRBV6-4	.	TRBD1
TGCGCCAGCAGCCAGCTCGGACTTATCAAAGAGACCCAGTACTTC	CASSQLGLIKETQYF	TRBJ2-5	TRBV4-1	.	.
TGTGCCAGCTCACCACGGACAGAAACCACAGATACGCAGTATTTT	CASSPRTETTDTQYF	TRBJ2-3	TRBV18	.	.
TGCAGTGCTTTAGACAGGGGCTACACCTTC	CSALDRGYTF	TRBJ1-2	TRBV20-1	.	.
TGTGCCAGCAGCCCCAGCGGGGGTCCCTACGAGCAGTACTTC	CASSPSGGPYEQYF	TRBJ2-7	TRBV9	.	TRBD2
TGTGCTAGTGGTTTGGGACAGGGGGACTACAATGAGCAGTTCTTC	CASGLGQGDYNEQFF	TRBJ2-1	TRBV12-5	.	TRBD1
TGTGCCAGTAGTATTGGTAGCGGGACCTACGAGCAGTACTTC	CASSIGSGTYEQYF	TRBJ2-7	TRBV19	.	TRBD2
TGTGCCAGCAGCTTAGGCCCGTTGACAGGTTTTAATTCACCCCTCCACTTT	CASSLGPLTGFNSPLHF	TRBJ1-6	TRBV7-6	.	.
TGTGCCAGCTCACCTAATATGGGGAGCTCCTATAATTCACCCCTCCACTTT	CASSPNMGSSYNSPLHF	TRBJ1-6	TRBV18	.	.
TGTGCCAGCAGCTTTCAGGGGAGTGAAAAACTGTTTTTT	CASSFQGSEKLFF	TRBJ1-4	TRBV5-4	.	.
TGTGCCAGCAGTCACCTAACAAGGGGGCGGAACACTGAAGCTTTCTTT	CASSHLTRGRNTEAFF	TRBJ1-1	TRBV6-6	.	TRBD1
TGTGCCAGCAGCTTAAACAGGGGCTATATGACAGATACGCAGTATTTT	CASSLNRGYMTDTQYF	TRBJ2-3	TRBV7-9	.	TRBD1
TGCGCCAGCAGCTATGAAGGGGCAAACACTGAAGCTTTCTTT	CASSYEGANTEAFF	TRBJ1-1	TRBV5-1	.	.
TGTGCCAGCAGCTTAGTGGACAGGGGTAATCAGCCCCAGCATTTT	CASSLVDRGNQPQHF	TRBJ1-5	TRBV7-8	.	TRBD1
TGTGCCAGCAGCAGAACCGGGACAGGGTTTCTTGAGACCCAGTACTTC	CASSRTGTGFLETQYF	TRBJ2-5	TRBV5-4	.	TRBD1